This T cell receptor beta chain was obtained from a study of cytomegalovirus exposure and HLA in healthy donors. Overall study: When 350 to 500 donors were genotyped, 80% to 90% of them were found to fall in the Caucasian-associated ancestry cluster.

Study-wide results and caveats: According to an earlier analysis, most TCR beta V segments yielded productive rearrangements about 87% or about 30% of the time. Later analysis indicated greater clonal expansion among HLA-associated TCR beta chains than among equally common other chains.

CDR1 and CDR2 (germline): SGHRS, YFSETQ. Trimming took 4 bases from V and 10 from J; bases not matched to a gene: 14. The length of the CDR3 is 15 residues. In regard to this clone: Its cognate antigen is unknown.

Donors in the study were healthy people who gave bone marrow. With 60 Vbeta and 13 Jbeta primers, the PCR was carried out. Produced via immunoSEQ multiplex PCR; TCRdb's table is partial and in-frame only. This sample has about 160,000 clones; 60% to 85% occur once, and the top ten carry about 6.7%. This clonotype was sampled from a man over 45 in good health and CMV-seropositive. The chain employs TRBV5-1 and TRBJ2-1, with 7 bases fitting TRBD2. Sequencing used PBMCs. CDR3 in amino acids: CASSPGRGGLGEQFF. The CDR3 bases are TGCGCCAGCAGCCCGGGGAGGGGAGGGCTGGGGGAGCAGTTCTTC.